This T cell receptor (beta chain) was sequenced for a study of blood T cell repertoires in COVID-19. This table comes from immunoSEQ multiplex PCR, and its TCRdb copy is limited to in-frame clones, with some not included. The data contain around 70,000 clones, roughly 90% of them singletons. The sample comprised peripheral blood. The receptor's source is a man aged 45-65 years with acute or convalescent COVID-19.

CDR3: CASSEPGTGSYEQYF. The CDR3 DNA sequence: TGTGCCAGCAGCGAACCCGGGACAGGGTCCTACGAGCAGTACTTC. J is TRBJ2-7 and V is TRBV28; TRBD1 matches at 9 bases. J was trimmed by 1 base and V by 6 bases; bases with no gene match: 7. This CDR3 has 15 residues. Germline CDR1 MDHEN, CDR2 SYDVKM.